A selection of T cell receptor beta chains follows, all from one sample in a study of regulatory T cells in long-lasting Graves disease. MiXCR, run by TCRdb on the multiplex PCR reads, gives a single entry per CDR3 protein. The sample carries about 420,000 distinct CDR3 sequences, about 17% recorded once. These same records also appear under a second study, on T cells in Graves' hyperthyroidism and ophthalmopathy.

This material consisted of peripheral blood mononuclear cells (PBMCs), taken at new diagnosis, from a patient treated with antithyroid drugs. These TCRs come from a woman aged 18-30 years with Graves disease. Each CDR3 is given with its conserved first and last residue. The D gene is left open where the match is weak. Not all rows give a size; the values are once, few, many and, for expanded clones, a class.

TRBV6-2/TRBV6-3,.,TRBD2,TRBJ2-7,TGTGCCAGCAGTTACAGGGGTCTAGCGGGATCCTACGAGCAGTACTTC,CASSYRGLAGSYEQYF
TRBV25-1,.,.,TRBJ2-3,TGTGCCAGCAGTGACGTTAACCACCAGATAACGCAGTATTTT,CASSDVNHQITQYF
TRBV27,many,.,TRBJ2-6,TGTGCCAGCAGTCCCCGCTCTGGGGCCAACGTCCTGACTTTC,CASSPRSGANVLTF
TRBV12-3/TRBV12-4,many,.,TRBJ1-5,TGTGCCAGCAGCTACCCCGCGTCTAATCAGCCCCAGCATTTT,CASSYPASNQPQHF
TRBV3-1,.,TRBD2,TRBJ2-7,TGTGCCAGCAGCCAATACTATACTAGCGGGACGTCCTACAATGAGCAGTACTTC,CASSQYYTSGTSYNEQYF
TRBV28,.,TRBD2,TRBJ2-3,TGTGCCAGCAGTACGCTAGCGGGAGGTGGTACATATACGCAGTATTTT,CASSTLAGGGTYTQYF
TRBV28,many,.,TRBJ2-7,TGTGCCAGCAGCTTCGAAAGAAACTTAGCGGGACAGGGTCTGGGCTACGAGCAGTACTTC,CASSFERNLAGQGLGYEQYF
TRBV10-3,many,.,TRBJ1-2,TGTGCCATCAGTGAGTCTGGCAACCCAACTGGGAGCTATGGCTACACCTTC,CAISESGNPTGSYGYTF
TRBV28,many,TRBD2,TRBJ2-3,TGTGCCAGTAGCGGGGGGGTCACAGATACGCAGTATTTT,CASSGGVTDTQYF
TRBV20-1,many,TRBD1,TRBJ1-5,TGCAGTGCAGGGGACAGGGGGGGTTATAGCAATCAGCCCCAGCATTTT,CSAGDRGGYSNQPQHF
TRBV27,few,.,TRBJ2-6,TGTGCCACACTACCTTCTGGGGCCAACGTCCTGACTTTC,CATLPSGANVLTF
TRBV7-2,.,TRBD1,TRBJ2-2,TGTGCCAGCAGCTTAGCGGCCAGGGAGACAGGGGCCTCCCGACAAAACACCGGGGAGCTGTTTTTT,CASSLAARETGASRQNTGELFF
TRBV20-1,many,.,TRBJ2-1,TGCAGTGCTCGAAGCAATGAGCAGTTCTTC,CSARSNEQFF
TRBV28,many,.,TRBJ1-2,TGTGCCAGTTCAGTAACCTCCGACTATGGCTACACCTTC,CASSVTSDYGYTF
TRBV6-1,.,.,TRBJ2-3,TGTGCCAGCAGAACCAGGCTCCTGGTCGGGGGCACAGATACGCAGTATTTT,CASRTRLLVGGTDTQYF
TRBV29-1,.,TRBD1,TRBJ1-3,TGCAGCGTGAGGGACAGTTACTCTGGAAACACCATATATTTT,CSVRDSYSGNTIYF